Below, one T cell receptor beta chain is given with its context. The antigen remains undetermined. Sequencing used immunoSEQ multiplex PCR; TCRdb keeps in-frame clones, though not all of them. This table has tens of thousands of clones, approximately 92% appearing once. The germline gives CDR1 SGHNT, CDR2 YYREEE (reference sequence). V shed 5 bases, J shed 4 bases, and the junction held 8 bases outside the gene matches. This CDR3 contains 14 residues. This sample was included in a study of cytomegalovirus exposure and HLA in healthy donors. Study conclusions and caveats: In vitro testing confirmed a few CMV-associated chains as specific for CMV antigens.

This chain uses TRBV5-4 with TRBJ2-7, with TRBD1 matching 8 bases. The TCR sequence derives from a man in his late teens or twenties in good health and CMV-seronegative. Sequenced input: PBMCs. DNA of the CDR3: TGTGCCAGCAGTCCGGGACAGGTGACTTACGAGCAGTACTTC. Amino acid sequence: CASSPGQVTYEQYF.